A single sample is the source of the 21 T cell receptor beta chains below, sequenced in a study of blood T cell repertoires in COVID-19. Assay: immunoSEQ multiplex PCR; the TCRdb copy retains only in-frame clones and omits some. The repertoire holds around 130,000 clones, with about nine tenths as singletons. Sequenced sample: peripheral blood. The source is a man between 60 and 75 years old with COVID-19, enrolled during active disease.

The genes are TRBV9 and TRBJ1-5; 9 positions agree with TRBD1. The CDR3 totals 15 residues. Unmatched junction bases numbered 7, after V lost 4 bases and J lost 5 bases. Germline-derived CDR1 and CDR2 are SGDLS and YYNGEE. In nucleotides, the CDR3 is TGTGCCAGCAGCCGGACAGGGGAGGGCGATCAGCCCCAGCATTTT. Its protein is CASSRTGEGDQPQHF.

The rearrangement uses TRBV11-2 and TRBJ1-6; no firm D call. Trimming took 5 bases from V and 0 from J, leaving 11 bases between them. The germline CDR1 and CDR2 sequences are SGHAT and FQNNGV. The CDR3 is 16 amino acids. CDR3 bases: TGTGCCAGCAGCAAGGAAGGGAGCTCCTATAATTCACCCCTCCACTTT. Its protein is CASSKEGSSYNSPLHF.

The rearrangement joins TRBV7-3 to TRBJ1-4; 8 nucleotides agree with TRBD1. In germline, CDR1 is SGHTA, CDR2 FQGTGA. V lost 5 bases, J lost 8 bases, and 4 bases stayed unmatched. CDR3 length equals 13 residues. CDR3 nucleotide sequence: TGTGCCAGCAGCAGAAACAGGGGGGAAAAACTGTTTTTT. It is translated as CASSRNRGEKLFF.

CDR3 residues: CASSLYITYNEQFF. CDR3 nucleotide sequence: TGTGCCAGCAGCTTATACATCACGTACAATGAGCAGTTCTTC. The chain recombines TRBV11-2 with TRBJ2-1, with D uncertain. CDR1 SGHAT and CDR2 FQNNGV come from the germline V gene. CDR3 size: 14 residues. V dropped 2 bases and J dropped 4 bases, with 9 bases sitting between them.

This rearrangement joins TRBV5-5 to TRBJ1-2, with D tentatively TRBD1 (6 bases). This CDR3 is 14 amino acids long. V was cut by 7 bases and J by 8 bases, with 21 bases left in between. Germline lookup yields CDR1 SGHKS and CDR2 YYEKEE (reference sequence). The DNA of the CDR3 is TGTGCCAGCTTACTTGGGGGCTTGAGAAGAGGCTACACCTTC. Translated, it gives CASLLGGLRRGYTF.

V usage is TRBV18 and J usage is TRBJ2-3, with 8 bases fitting TRBD1. The length of the CDR3 is 14 residues. V gave up 3 bases and J gave up 4 bases; unmatched junction bases: 3. Germline CDR1 KGHSH, CDR2 LQKENI. The CDR3: CASSPGQAADTQYF. CDR3 sequence (DNA): TGTGCCAGCTCACCGGGACAGGCAGCAGATACGCAGTATTTT.

The chain recombines TRBV29-1 with TRBJ1-1; TRBD1 is a possible D gene (6 bases). Deletions cut 6 bases from V and 7 bases from J, with 18 bases between. In germline, CDR1 is SQVTM, CDR2 ANQGSEA. CDR3 length: 13 amino acids. The CDR3 sequence is CSVRWQGRDEAFF. In nucleotides, the CDR3 is TGCAGCGTCAGGTGGCAGGGGAGGGATGAAGCTTTCTTT.

CDR3 coding DNA: TGCAGCGTTGGGCCCCTACAGGGGGGTCGCGATGAGCAGTTCTTC. Translation gives CSVGPLQGGRDEQFF. This chain joins TRBV29-1 and TRBJ2-1; 8 bases match TRBD1. The V segment lost 4 bases and the J segment 8 bases; nucleotides outside the gene matches: 13. The CDR3 has 15 amino acids. Germline CDR1 and CDR2: SQVTM and ANQGSEA.

V usage is TRBV5-1 and J usage is TRBJ1-2; TRBD1 might be the D (5 bases). This CDR3 is 14 amino acids long. Germline V CDR1 and CDR2: SGHRS, YFSETQ. V lost 1 base, J lost 2 bases, and 9 bases lay in between. The CDR3 loop reads CASSLWEGNYGYTF. DNA of the CDR3: TGCGCCAGCAGCTTGTGGGAGGGGAACTATGGCTACACCTTC.

Comments on this clone: Germline and junction disagree at one end, which may indicate a read error. The chain employs TRBV3-1 (or the pseudogene TRBV3-2) and TRBJ1-1; D possibly corresponds to TRBD1 (6 bases). CDR1 is LGHDT, CDR2 YNNKEL, per germline (reference sequence). This CDR3 comprises 15 residues. This CDR3 is CASSQAVLGATEAFF. CDR3 nucleotide sequence: TGTGCCAGCAGTCAAGCAGTTCTGGGGGCGACTGAAGCTTTCTTT.

The chain carries TRBV5-5 and TRBJ1-5; D is possibly TRBD1 (5 bases). V was pared by 1 base and J by 5 bases, with 10 bases between. Germline V gives CDR1 SGHKS, CDR2 YYEKEE (reference sequence). This CDR3 is built from 14 residues. This chain's CDR3 is CASSLITGDQPQHF. CDR3 DNA: TGTGCCAGCAGCTTGATAACAGGTGATCAGCCCCAGCATTTT.

This clone was seen only once. The V and J genes are TRBV6-5 and TRBJ2-7; D possibly corresponds to TRBD1 (7 bases). This CDR3 comprises 15 residues. Trimming took 4 bases from V and 3 from J, leaving 16 bases between them. Germline V gene sequence: CDR1 MNHEY, CDR2 SVGAGI. CDR3 DNA sequence: TGTGCCAGCAGTTTCAACAGGGGAGCGGGCTACGAGCAGTACTTC. This translates into CASSFNRGAGYEQYF.

As to this clone: One junction end does not reproduce the germline sequence, and a read error may be involved. The gene calls are TRBV7-7 and TRBJ1-4; 7 nucleotides match TRBD1. There are 15 residues in the CDR3. Germline V gene data show CDR1 as SSHAT and CDR2 as FNYEAQ (reference sequence). CDR3: CASSPGQAKNEKLFF. DNA for the CDR3: TGTGCTAGCAGTCCAGGACAGGCCAAGAATGAAAAACTGTTTTTT.

This chain connects TRBV5-4 to TRBJ2-3; D is possibly TRBD1 (6 bases). The CDR3 length is 14 residues. The germline V and J ends were trimmed by 4 bases and 2 bases, with 11 bases remaining between them. Germline CDR1 SGHNT, CDR2 YYREEE (reference sequence). CDR3 sequence reads: CASSPGTTTDTQYF. CDR3 nucleotides: TGTGCCAGCAGCCCCGGGACAACCACAGATACGCAGTATTTT.

The V gene is TRBV7-2, the J gene TRBJ1-6, with TRBD1 as a possible D gene (5 bases). Deletions cut 4 bases from V and 10 bases from J, with 14 bases between. The CDR3 runs to 14 residues. Germline V gene lookup returns CDR1 SGHTA and CDR2 FQGNSA. CDR3 loop: CASSSTGGLSPLHF. The CDR3 DNA reads as TGTGCCAGCAGCTCAACTGGGGGGTTATCACCCCTCCACTTT.

This clone was counted a single time. The chain joins TRBV19 to TRBJ2-3; D possibly corresponds to TRBD2 (7 bases). The CDR3 is 16 amino acids. V dropped 0 bases and J dropped 2 bases, with 12 bases sitting between them. Germline lookup yields CDR1 LNHDA and CDR2 SQIVND (reference sequence). For the CDR3, the DNA is TGTGCCAGTAGTATAGAACTAGGGGGGGCCACAGATACGCAGTATTTT. Translation gives CASSIELGGATDTQYF.

The chain has TRBV5-1 and TRBJ2-1, with D unresolved. Germline-derived CDR1 and CDR2 are SGHRS and YFSETQ. V was shortened by 5 bases and J by 10 bases, with 16 bases between the two germline ends. The CDR3 spans 13 residues. The CDR3 reads CASRPSFSREQFF. The CDR3 coding sequence is TGCGCCAGCAGGCCATCATTTTCACGGGAGCAGTTCTTC. The entire variable domain, with the rest obtained from reference TRBV5-1 and TRBJ2-1, is as follows: KAGVTQTPRYLIKTRGQQVTLSCSPISGHRSVSWYQQTPGQGLQFLFEYFSETQRNKGNFPGRFSGRQFSNSRSEMNVSTLELGDSALYLCASRPSFSREQFFGPGTRLTVL.

V is TRBV2 and J is TRBJ1-5; D remains unclear. V lost 7 bases and J 6 bases, leaving 10 bases between the germline ends. Germline CDR1 and CDR2: SNHLY and FYNNEI. The CDR3 has 12 residues. CDR3 nucleotides: TGTGCCAGCACCACGGGGTTTCAGCCCCAGCATTTT. Protein product: CASTTGFQPQHF.

The chain combines TRBV19 with TRBJ2-2, with 11 bases fitting TRBD2. The ends lost 5 bases at V and 6 bases at J; junction bases unmatched: 14. This CDR3 has 18 residues. Per the germline V gene, CDR1 is LNHDA and CDR2 is SQIVND (reference sequence). The CDR3: CASSLGLAEAVGAGELFF. CDR3 sequence (DNA): TGTGCCAGTAGTCTGGGACTAGCGGAGGCGGTCGGGGCCGGGGAGCTGTTTTTT.

This chain connects TRBV20-1 to TRBJ1-6; D not certain. V was shortened by 3 bases and J by 9 bases, with 9 bases between the two germline ends. CDR1 and CDR2 from the germline V gene are DFQATT and SNEGSKA (reference sequence). CDR3 length: 12 residues. The CDR3, as DNA: TGCAGTGCTAGTCGGGGTCCTTCACCCCTCCACTTT. This encodes CSASRGPSPLHF.

The chain carries TRBV2 and TRBJ2-7; 8 bases agree with TRBD2. Germline V gene sequence: CDR1 SNHLY, CDR2 FYNNEI. The length of the CDR3 is 13 residues. The V gene end was trimmed by 8 bases and the J gene end by 2 bases; junction bases not matched to a gene: 5. CDR3 sequence (DNA): TGTGCCAGCCGGGGGGGGATAACCTACGAGCAGTACTTC. The encoded protein is CASRGGITYEQYF.